The 13 T cell receptor beta chains in this list originate from one sample, sequenced in a study of T cells in localized non-small cell lung cancer. Clones were sequenced by immunoSEQ multiplex PCR, and TCRdb holds only the in-frame ones, with some missing. Of 20,000 to 25,000 clones listed, approximately 90% are singletons. Sequenced material: PBMCs, taken before any cancer treatment. The source is a man between 40 and 75 years old with stage II squamous cell lung carcinoma.

J is TRBJ2-3 and V is TRBV7-2; 7 nucleotides match TRBD2. Germline CDR1 reads SGHTA; CDR2 reads FQGNSA. CDR3 length equals 16 residues. V shed 3 bases, J shed 2 bases, and the junction held 8 bases outside the gene matches. The chain's CDR3 is CASSLMGGENTDTQYF. The DNA for the CDR3 is TGTGCCAGCAGCTTGATGGGGGGGGAAAACACAGATACGCAGTATTTT.

The rearrangement uses TRBV5-6 and TRBJ1-5; D possibly corresponds to TRBD1 (6 bases). The germline V gene has CDR1 SGHDT and CDR2 YYEEEE. Deletions cut 4 bases from V and 3 bases from J, with 17 bases between. CDR3 length equals 16 residues. The CDR3 coding sequence is TGTGCCAGCAGCGATAGGACAGAAAGTATCAATCAGCCCCAGCATTTT. Translation: CASSDRTESINQPQHF.

The CDR3 coding sequence is TGTGCCAGTAGTATACCTAAAAGGGTCACCGGGGAGCTGTTTTTT. The encoded protein is CASSIPKRVTGELFF. The rearrangement joins TRBV19 to TRBJ2-2, with D unresolved. The CDR3 has 15 residues. V lost 2 bases and J lost 4, with 11 bases in between. Looked up from germline, CDR1 is LNHDA and CDR2 is SQIVND (reference sequence). The whole variable domain, remainder taken from reference TRBV19 and TRBJ2-2, is DGGITQSPKYLFRKEGQNVTLSCEQNLNHDAMYWYRQDPGQGLRLIYYSQIVNDFQKGDIAEGYSVSREKKESFPLTVTSAQKNPTAFYLCASSIPKRVTGELFFGEGSRLTVL.

V is TRBV6-5 and J is TRBJ2-1; 8 bases map to TRBD2. Germline V gene sequence: CDR1 MNHEY, CDR2 SVGAGI. V dropped 6 bases and J dropped 8; count of bases not matched to a gene: 6. The CDR3 sequence is 13 residues long. The CDR3 bases are TGTGCCAGCAGGCCGGGAGGGCCCTATGAGCAGTTCTTC. This translates into CASRPGGPYEQFF.

This clone appeared a single time. The chain uses TRBV5-1 and TRBJ2-2; 7 bases match TRBD1. CDR1 and CDR2 (germline): SGHRS, YFSETQ. V shed 6 bases, J shed 0 bases, and the junction held 5 bases outside the gene matches. CDR3 length: 15 residues. Here the CDR3 reads CASTPGTANTGELFF. CDR3 bases: TGCGCCAGCACCCCGGGGACAGCGAACACCGGGGAGCTGTTTTTT. The entire variable domain, with the rest obtained from reference TRBV5-1 and TRBJ2-2, is as follows: KAGVTQTPRYLIKTRGQQVTLSCSPISGHRSVSWYQQTPGQGLQFLFEYFSETQRNKGNFPGRFSGRQFSNSRSEMNVSTLELGDSALYLCASTPGTANTGELFFGEGSRLTVL.

The chain combines TRBV9 with TRBJ2-3; TRBD2 matches at 13 bases. The CDR3 length is 19 residues. After removal of 10 bases from V and 0 bases from J, the junction contained 17 bases not matched to a gene. Germline V gives CDR1 SGDLS, CDR2 YYNGEE. The CDR3 DNA reads as TGTGCCTCCTCGAGGGGGACCGGGACTAGCGGGATTAGCACAGATACGCAGTATTTT. It specifies CASSRGTGTSGISTDTQYF. The entire variable domain, with the rest obtained from reference TRBV9 and TRBJ2-3, is as follows: DSGVTQTPKHLITATGQRVTLRCSPRSGDLSVYWYQQSLDQGLQFLIQYYNGEERAKGNILERFSAQQFPDLHSELNLSSLELGDSALYFCASSRGTGTSGISTDTQYFGPGTRLTVL.

The chain recombines TRBV6-1 with TRBJ2-3; the match to TRBD2 covers 8 bases. V was clipped by 2 bases and J by 0 bases; unmatched bases: 10. The germline V gene encodes CDR1 MNHNS and CDR2 SASEGT. The CDR3 loop spans 18 amino acids. The CDR3 bases are TGTGCCAGCAGTGAAATTCCGGGGGGGCGTTCTAGCACAGATACGCAGTATTTT. As protein: CASSEIPGGRSSTDTQYF.

The sample holds a few counts of this clone. The J gene is TRBJ1-1, the V gene TRBV7-8; D is uncertain. This CDR3 has 14 amino acids. V lost 5 bases and J lost 2, with 12 bases in between. Germline V gene lookup returns CDR1 SGHVS and CDR2 FQNEAQ. CDR3 sequence reads: CASSTSSSNTEAFF. The CDR3 bases are TGTGCCAGCAGCACCAGCTCTTCTAACACTGAAGCTTTCTTT. The variable domain in full, with the rest retrieved from reference TRBV7-8 and TRBJ1-1, is GAGVSQSPRYKVAKRGQDVALRCDPISGHVSLFWYQQALGQGPEFLTYFQNEAQLDKSGLPSDRFFAERPEGSVSTLKIQRTQQEDSAVYLCASSTSSSNTEAFFGQGTRLTVV.

The CDR3: CASSFPGREKGAFF. For the CDR3, the DNA is TGTGCCAGCAGTTTCCCGGGACGTGAGAAGGGAGCTTTCTTT. The chain links TRBV5-4 to TRBJ1-1; D possibly corresponds to TRBD1 (5 bases). CDR1 and CDR2 (germline): SGHNT, YYREEE (reference sequence). There are 14 residues in the CDR3. The ends were cut back, 5 bases at V and 10 bases at J, with 21 bases in the middle.

This chain joins TRBV7-2 and TRBJ2-3; 9 positions match TRBD1. Germline V CDR1 and CDR2: SGHTA, FQGNSA. CDR3 size: 14 residues. Germline trimming cut 4 bases from V and 3 bases from J; bases unmatched to any gene: 2. The CDR3 here is CASSWDRETDTQYF. The CDR3 coding sequence is TGTGCCAGCAGCTGGGACAGGGAGACAGATACGCAGTATTTT.

J is TRBJ1-1 and V is TRBV6-6, with D unclear. CDR1 is MNHNY and CDR2 is SVGAGI in the germline V gene (reference sequence). The CDR3 is 14 amino acids. Trimming stripped 0 bases from V and 3 bases from J, with 8 bases between. The CDR3 bases are TGTGCCAGCAGTTACTCGTCCGGGGACACTGAAGCTTTCTTT. This gives the protein CASSYSSGDTEAFF.

The J gene is TRBJ2-7, the V gene TRBV7-2; unclear D gene. This CDR3 spans 14 amino acids. CDR1 and CDR2 from the germline V gene are SGHTA and FQGNSA. Trimming cost V 3 bases and J 3 bases, with 12 bases left between them. CDR3 protein: CASSFQAENYEQYF. In DNA form, the CDR3 reads TGTGCCAGCAGCTTCCAGGCGGAGAACTACGAGCAGTACTTC.

This sequence joins TRBV30 and TRBJ1-4, with D tentatively TRBD1 (5 bases). This CDR3 is 18 amino acids long. The V gene lost 0 bases and the J gene lost 7 bases, with 24 bases spanning the gap. The germline gives CDR1 GTSNPN, CDR2 SVGIG (reference sequence). The CDR3 region is CAWSVGIQGTAGGEKLFF. CDR3 sequence (DNA): TGTGCCTGGAGTGTTGGTATCCAGGGAACTGCCGGGGGTGAAAAACTGTTTTTT.